Listed below are T cell receptor beta chains from one sample, sequenced in a study of blood T cells in healthy people across ages. TCRdb passed the 5' RACE reads through MiXCR, listing each CDR3 protein once. The sample holds 920,000 or so distinct CDR3 sequences, more than 40% seen once. The sequencing input was blood. The receptors originated from a woman aged 60-75 years in good health. Each CDR3 is given with its conserved first and last residue. D genes are given only for firm matches. Rows may omit the clone size; those that give it use once, few, many or a size class.

j_gene,abundance,v_gene,d_gene,CDR3aa,CDR3nt
TRBJ2-1,NA,TRBV15,TRBD2,CATSRDWTSGKTGSYNEQFF,TGTGCCACCAGCAGAGATTGGACTAGCGGAAAGACAGGATCCTACAATGAGCAGTTCTTC
TRBJ2-1,NA,TRBV20-1,TRBD2,CSASGFTSGRIIPNEQFF,TGCAGTGCTAGCGGTTTCACTAGCGGGAGGATCATCCCGAATGAGCAGTTCTTC
TRBJ2-7,NA,TRBV6-6,TRBD1,CASSPDRASGEQYF,TGTGCCAGCAGTCCCGACAGGGCATCCGGCGAGCAGTACTTC
TRBJ2-1,NA,TRBV10-3,NA,CASSDKHEQFF,TGTGCCAGCAGTGACAAACATGAGCAGTTCTTC
TRBJ2-3,few,TRBV27,NA,CASSTPTPEGSSTDTQYF,TGTGCCAGCAGTACCCCTACCCCAGAGGGGTCTAGCACAGATACGCAGTATTTT
TRBJ2-1,NA,TRBV20-1,TRBD1,CSAPLQGIDEQFF,TGCAGTGCCCCCTTACAGGGGATCGATGAGCAGTTCTTC
TRBJ2-7,NA,TRBV29-1,NA,CSVRGYLDEQYF,TGCAGCGTGCGCGGGTATCTCGACGAGCAGTACTTC
TRBJ1-2,NA,TRBV7-9,NA,CASSSPARDGYTF,TGTGCCAGCAGCTCGCCTGCTCGGGATGGCTACACCTTC
TRBJ2-5,NA,TRBV27,NA,CASSLKVRGQQYF,TGTGCCAGCAGTTTAAAGGTTCGCGGGCAGCAGTACTTC
TRBJ2-7,NA,TRBV7-8,NA,CASSSDSFSYEQYF,TGTGCCAGCAGCTCGGACTCGTTCTCCTACGAGCAGTACTTC
TRBJ2-1,NA,TRBV6-6,NA,CATRGVGRNNEQFF,TGTGCCACCCGTGGTGTGGGGCGGAACAATGAGCAGTTCTTC
TRBJ2-5,many,TRBV18,TRBD1,CASSRPRDRGQETQYF,TGTGCCAGCTCACGACCCCGGGACAGGGGGCAAGAGACCCAGTACTTC
TRBJ2-1,NA,TRBV7-2,TRBD2,CASSSPGLAGGPYNEQFF,TGTGCCAGCAGCTCACCGGGACTAGCGGGAGGGCCCTACAATGAGCAGTTCTTC
TRBJ2-7,NA,TRBV2,TRBD2,CASSDGRAWYEQYF,TGTGCCAGCAGTGACGGGAGGGCCTGGTACGAGCAGTACTTC
TRBJ2-5,few,TRBV28,TRBD2,CASSSPGLAGSRETQYF,TGTGCCAGCAGCTCGCCGGGACTAGCGGGGAGTAGGGAGACCCAGTACTTC
TRBJ2-7,many,TRBV12-3/TRBV12-4,NA,CASSSGTFTYEQYF,TGTGCCAGCAGTTCCGGGACATTTACCTACGAGCAGTACTTC
TRBJ2-7,NA,TRBV5-6,NA,CASNVASSYNEQYF,TGTGCCAGCAATGTAGCTAGCTCCTACAATGAGCAGTACTTC
TRBJ2-1,NA,TRBV9,NA,CASSVAASRPNEQFF,TGTGCCAGCAGCGTAGCTGCTAGCCGCCCCAATGAGCAGTTCTTC
TRBJ1-4,NA,TRBV20-1,TRBD1,CSAVKLDSTGMGNEKLFF,TGCAGTGCCGTCAAGCTCGATTCGACAGGGATGGGTAATGAAAAACTGTTTTTT
TRBJ1-2,few,TRBV20-1,TRBD1,CSARKQQGVRGYTF,TGCAGTGCTAGAAAGCAACAGGGGGTTCGTGGCTACACCTTC
TRBJ2-5,many,TRBV29-1,NA,CSAGLSQETQYF,TGCAGCGCTGGGCTATCCCAAGAGACCCAGTACTTC
TRBJ1-5,NA,TRBV27,NA,CASSLGGLPIKAQHF,TGTGCCAGCAGTTTGGGAGGGCTCCCTATCAAGGCCCAGCATTTT
TRBJ2-5,NA,TRBV30,NA,CAWSVSQTQYF,TGTGCCTGGAGTGTATCACAGACCCAGTACTTC
TRBJ2-7,NA,TRBV10-2,NA,CASSERRDYEQYF,TGCGCCAGCAGTGAACGTCGCGACTACGAGCAGTACTTC
TRBJ2-7,few,TRBV10-3,NA,CAISRDRYEQYF,TGTGCCATCAGTCGGGACCGCTACGAGCAGTACTTC
TRBJ2-3,few,TRBV29-1,NA,CSVDAGTDTQYF,TGCAGCGTCGACGCAGGGACAGATACGCAGTATTTT
TRBJ2-1,NA,TRBV10-3,NA,CGISESGAEQFF,TGTGGCATCAGTGAGTCTGGGGCGGAGCAGTTCTTC
TRBJ2-7,once,TRBV29-1,NA,CSVAVVPTTYNEQYF,TGCAGCGTTGCAGTCGTCCCTACAACCTACAATGAGCAGTACTTC
TRBJ1-5,few,TRBV10-3,NA,CAISDPVVTRNQPQHF,TGTGCCATCAGTGACCCTGTGGTGACAAGAAATCAGCCCCAGCATTTT
TRBJ1-6,NA,TRBV3-1,TRBD1,CASSPQRGTGQSPLHF,TGTGCCAGCAGCCCTCAACGCGGGACAGGGCAATCACCCCTCCACTTT
TRBJ2-7,NA,TRBV20-1,TRBD2,CSARLAGGPAGQYF,TGCAGTGCTAGGCTAGCGGGAGGGCCTGCGGGGCAGTACTTC
TRBJ2-7,NA,TRBV7-2,TRBD2,CVSSLAGSSYEQYF,TGTGTCAGCAGCTTAGCGGGTAGCTCCTACGAGCAGTACTTC
TRBJ2-7,NA,TRBV24-1,NA,CATSDPDYASSYNEQYF,TGTGCCACCAGTGACCCGGACTATGCAAGCTCCTACAATGAGCAGTACTTC
TRBJ2-6,NA,TRBV7-2,NA,CASSSRLGTGANVLTF,TGTGCCAGCAGCTCTAGACTGGGGACTGGGGCCAACGTCCTGACTTTC
TRBJ2-1,NA,TRBV10-3,TRBD1,CAISATGGETQFF,TGTGCCATCAGTGCAACAGGGGGCGAGACCCAGTTCTTC
TRBJ1-5,NA,TRBV5-6,TRBD1,CASSLRETGIGNQPQHF,TGTGCCAGCAGTCTCAGAGAGACAGGGATTGGCAATCAGCCCCAGCATTTT
TRBJ2-2,few,TRBV11-1,TRBD2,CASSHTGLGPAGELFF,TGTGCCAGCAGCCATACGGGACTAGGTCCCGCCGGGGAGCTGTTTTTT
TRBJ2-2,NA,TRBV6-5,NA,CASSRRSPGELFF,TGTGCCAGCAGTCGACGGTCCCCCGGGGAGCTGTTTTTT
TRBJ2-7,NA,TRBV9,TRBD1,CASSAQGAYEQYF,TGTGCCAGCTCGGCACAGGGGGCCTACGAGCAGTACTTC
TRBJ2-3,NA,TRBV6-5,NA,CASSSQRGLDTQYF,TGTGCCAGCAGTTCACAAAGAGGTCTAGATACGCAGTATTTT
TRBJ1-6,NA,TRBV5-1,TRBD1,CASRPGQGGSSPLHF,TGCGCCAGCAGACCCGGACAGGGCGGAAGTTCACCCCTCCACTTT
TRBJ2-5,NA,TRBV19,NA,CASSIVGRGETQYF,TGTGCCAGTAGTATAGTAGGCAGGGGCGAGACCCAGTACTTC
TRBJ1-4,NA,TRBV4-2,NA,CASSHAQGCTTNEKLFF,TGTGCCAGCAGCCACGCTCAGGGGTGTACAACTAATGAAAAACTGTTTTTT